This T cell receptor beta chain was recovered during a study of graft-versus-host responses after intestinal transplantation. As for the study in general: Multivisceral, liver-intestinal, or isolated intestinal grafts went to recipients. For about three years after anti-thymocyte globulin induction, all recipients took tacrolimus and steroids.

Notes on this clone: Its antigen is currently unknown.

Points from the study as a whole: GvH clones were found in recipient marrow; some appeared first in ileum or blood. Graft-donor T cell macrochimerism in patients accompanied high graft-versus-host to host-versus-graft clonal ratios in allografts.

Lymphocytes (intraepithelial and lamina propria) were released by processing the graft tissue. The V gene's germline CDR1 is SGHRS and CDR2 YFSETQ. V was trimmed by 0 bases and J by 9 bases, leaving 19 bases between them. The CDR3 has 16 amino acids. Assay used: immunoSEQ multiplex PCR; TCRdb lists only in-frame clones, some missing. Seen here are about 22,000 clones, roughly 72% observed once, and the top ten hold around 3.3%. Specimen: ileum tissue, collected 12 days after intestinal transplant. This receptor was taken from a human patient who received an intestinal transplant, so some T cells may come from the graft donor. The chain combines TRBV5-1 with TRBJ2-1, with D unresolved. CDR3 region: CASSLGAFSAQVEQFF. CDR3 nucleotides: TGCGCCAGCAGCTTGGGGGCGTTCTCAGCCCAGGTTGAGCAGTTCTTC.